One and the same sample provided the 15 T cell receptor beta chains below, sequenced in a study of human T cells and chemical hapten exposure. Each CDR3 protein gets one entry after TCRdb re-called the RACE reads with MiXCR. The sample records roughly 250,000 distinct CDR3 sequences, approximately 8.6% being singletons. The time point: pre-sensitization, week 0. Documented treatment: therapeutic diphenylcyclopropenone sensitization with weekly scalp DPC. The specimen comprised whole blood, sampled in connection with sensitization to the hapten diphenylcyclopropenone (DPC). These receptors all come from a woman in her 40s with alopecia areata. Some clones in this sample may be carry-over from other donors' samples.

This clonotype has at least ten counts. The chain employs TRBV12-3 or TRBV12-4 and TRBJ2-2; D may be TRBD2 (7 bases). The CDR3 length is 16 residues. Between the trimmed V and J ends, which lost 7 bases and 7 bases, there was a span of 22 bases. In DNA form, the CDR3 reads TGTGCCAGCATCGCCCCGGGGGGCGCGACCGTCGGGGAGCTGTTTTTT. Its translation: CASIAPGGATVGELFF.

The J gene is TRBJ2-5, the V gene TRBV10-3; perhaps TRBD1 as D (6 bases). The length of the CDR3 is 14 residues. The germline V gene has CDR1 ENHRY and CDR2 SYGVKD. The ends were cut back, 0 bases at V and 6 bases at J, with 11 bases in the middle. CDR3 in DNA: TGTGCCATCAGTGAGTCCACAGGGACCCAGACCCAGTACTTC. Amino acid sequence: CAISESTGTQTQYF.

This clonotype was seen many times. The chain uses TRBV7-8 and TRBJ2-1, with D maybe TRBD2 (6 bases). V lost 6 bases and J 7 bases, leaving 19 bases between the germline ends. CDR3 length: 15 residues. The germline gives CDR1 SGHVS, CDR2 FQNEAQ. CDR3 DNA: TGTGCCAGCAGTCTCGCAGGGTCGGGGAGGAATGAGCAGTTCTTC. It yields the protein CASSLAGSGRNEQFF.

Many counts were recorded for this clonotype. The CDR3 nucleotides read TGCAGTGCTAGAGATGCGACAGGGGGTAAAACCGGGGAGCTGTTTTTT. It specifies CSARDATGGKTGELFF. This chain joins TRBV20-1 and TRBJ2-2, with 9 nucleotides matching TRBD1. The CDR3 is 16 amino acids. Germline V gene lookup returns CDR1 DFQATT and CDR2 SNEGSKA (reference sequence). The junction had 7 bases not matched to a gene; V was cut back by 0 bases and J by 5 bases.

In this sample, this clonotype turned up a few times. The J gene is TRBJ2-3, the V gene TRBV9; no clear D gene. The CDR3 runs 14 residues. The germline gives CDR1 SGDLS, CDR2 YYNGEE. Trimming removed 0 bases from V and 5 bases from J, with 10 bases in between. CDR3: CASSVGAAQDTQYF. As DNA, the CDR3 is TGTGCCAGCAGCGTAGGGGCGGCCCAAGATACGCAGTATTTT.

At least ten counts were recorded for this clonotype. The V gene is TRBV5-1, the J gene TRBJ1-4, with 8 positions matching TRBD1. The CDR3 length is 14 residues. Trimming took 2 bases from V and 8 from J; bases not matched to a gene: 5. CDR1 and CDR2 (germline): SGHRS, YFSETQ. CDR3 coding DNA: TGCGCCAGCAGCTTTGGACAGGGTCGGGAAAAACTGTTTTTT. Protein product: CASSFGQGREKLFF. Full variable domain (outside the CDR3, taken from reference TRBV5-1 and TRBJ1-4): KAGVTQTPRYLIKTRGQQVTLSCSPISGHRSVSWYQQTPGQGLQFLFEYFSETQRNKGNFPGRFSGRQFSNSRSEMNVSTLELGDSALYLCASSFGQGREKLFFGSGTQLSVL.

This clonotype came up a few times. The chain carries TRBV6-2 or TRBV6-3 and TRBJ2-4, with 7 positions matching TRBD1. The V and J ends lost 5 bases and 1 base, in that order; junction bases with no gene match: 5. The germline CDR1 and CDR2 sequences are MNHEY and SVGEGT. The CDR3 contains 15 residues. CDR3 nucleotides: TGTGCCAGCAGTCGACAGGGTTTTGCCAAAAACATTCAGTACTTC. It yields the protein CASSRQGFAKNIQYF.

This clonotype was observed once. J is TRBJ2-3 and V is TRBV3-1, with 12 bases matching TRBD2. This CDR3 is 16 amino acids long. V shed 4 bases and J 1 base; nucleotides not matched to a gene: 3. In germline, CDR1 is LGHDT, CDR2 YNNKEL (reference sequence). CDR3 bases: TGTGCCAGCAGCCGGGGACTAGCGGGCCGCACAGATACGCAGTATTTT. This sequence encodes CASSRGLAGRTDTQYF.

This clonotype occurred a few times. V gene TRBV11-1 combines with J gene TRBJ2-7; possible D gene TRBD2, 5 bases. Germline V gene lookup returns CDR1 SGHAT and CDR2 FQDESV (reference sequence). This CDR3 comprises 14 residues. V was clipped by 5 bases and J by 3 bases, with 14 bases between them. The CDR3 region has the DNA TGTGCCAGCAGCCTGCTCGGACTCGGCTACGAGCAGTACTTC. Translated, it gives CASSLLGLGYEQYF. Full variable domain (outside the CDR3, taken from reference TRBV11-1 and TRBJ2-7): EAEVAQSPRYKITEKSQAVAFWCDPISGHATLYWYRQILGQGPELLVQFQDESVVDDSQLPKDRFSAERLKGVDSTLKIQPAELGDSAMYLCASSLLGLGYEQYFGPGTRLTVT.

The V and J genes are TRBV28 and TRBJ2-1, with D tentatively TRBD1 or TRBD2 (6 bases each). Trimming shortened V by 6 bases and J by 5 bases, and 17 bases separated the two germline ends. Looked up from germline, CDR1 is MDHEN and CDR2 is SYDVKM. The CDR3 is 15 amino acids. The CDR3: CASSQAGGYNNEQFF. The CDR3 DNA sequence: TGTGCCAGCAGCCAGGCCGGGGGCTACAACAATGAGCAGTTCTTC.

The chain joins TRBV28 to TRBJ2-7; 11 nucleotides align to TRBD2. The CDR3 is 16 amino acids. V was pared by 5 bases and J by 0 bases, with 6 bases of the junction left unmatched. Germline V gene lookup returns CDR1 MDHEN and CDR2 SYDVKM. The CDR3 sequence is CASSRPTSGASYEQYF. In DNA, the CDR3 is TGTGCCAGCAGTCGCCCGACTAGCGGGGCCTCCTACGAGCAGTACTTC.

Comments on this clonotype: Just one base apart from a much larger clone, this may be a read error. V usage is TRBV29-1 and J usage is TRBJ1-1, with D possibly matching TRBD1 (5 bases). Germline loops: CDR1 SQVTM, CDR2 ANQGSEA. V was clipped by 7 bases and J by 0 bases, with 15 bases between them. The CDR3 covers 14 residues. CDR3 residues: CSAIGDHLNTEAFF. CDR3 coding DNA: TGCAGCGCAATAGGGGACCATTTGAACACTGAAGCTTTCTTT.

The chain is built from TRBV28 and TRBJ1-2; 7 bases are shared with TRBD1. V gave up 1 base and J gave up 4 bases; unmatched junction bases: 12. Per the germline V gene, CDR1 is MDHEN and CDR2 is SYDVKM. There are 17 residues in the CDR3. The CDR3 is CASSLLGGPRALYGYTF. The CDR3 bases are TGTGCCAGCAGTTTATTAGGGGGCCCCCGGGCTCTCTATGGCTACACCTTC.

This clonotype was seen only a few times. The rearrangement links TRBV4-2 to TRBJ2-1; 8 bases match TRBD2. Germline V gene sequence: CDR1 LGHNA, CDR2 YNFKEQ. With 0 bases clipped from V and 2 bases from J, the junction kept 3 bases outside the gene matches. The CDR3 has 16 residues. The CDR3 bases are TGTGCCAGCAGCCAAGATCGACTAGCGCCCTACAATGAGCAGTTCTTC. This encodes CASSQDRLAPYNEQFF.

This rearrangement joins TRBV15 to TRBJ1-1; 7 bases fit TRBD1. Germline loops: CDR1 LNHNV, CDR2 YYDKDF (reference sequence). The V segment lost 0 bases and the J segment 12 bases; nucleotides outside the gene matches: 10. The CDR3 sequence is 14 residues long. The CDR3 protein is CATSRDRKQGYTFF. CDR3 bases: TGTGCCACCAGCAGAGATCGCAAACAGGGGTATACTTTCTTT.